This passage covers 10 T cell receptor beta chains from one sample sequenced in a study of beta chain features in type 1 diabetes. The sequenced template was cDNA made from the entire isolated RNA. The protocol was immunoSEQ multiplex PCR, while the TCRdb copy is restricted to in-frame clones and leaves out a portion. Counted here are hundreds of thousands of clones, roughly 13% occurring once; the ten biggest clones make up roughly 0.038%. Sequences were obtained from naive CD4+ T cells from blood. All receptors derive from a young man in good health.

Comments on this clone: Other nucleotide sequences from this sample produce the same CDR3. The V gene is TRBV20-1, the J gene TRBJ2-3; D perhaps matches TRBD2 (5 bases). V gave up 5 bases and J gave up 2 bases, with 5 bases separating them. This CDR3 has 11 amino acids. Germline V gene sequence: CDR1 DFQATT, CDR2 SNEGSKA (reference sequence). DNA for the CDR3: TGCAGTGCTGGACTCACAGATACGCAGTATTTT. This translates into CSAGLTDTQYF.

In its sample, this clone was seen a few times. DNA for the CDR3: TGTGCCAGCAGCTTCAGGACTAGCCACAATGAGCAGTTCTTC. This codes for CASSFRTSHNEQFF. The chain employs TRBV11-3 and TRBJ2-1; 8 nucleotides line up with TRBD2. Germline CDR1 and CDR2: SGHNT and YENEEA. The ends lost 3 bases at V and 5 bases at J; junction bases unmatched: 3. This CDR3 has 14 residues.

This clone has a handful of counts. CDR3 loop: CASSLRLEVDEQFF. In DNA form, the CDR3 reads TGTGCCAGCAGCTTGAGGCTCGAAGTGGATGAGCAGTTCTTC. The gene calls are TRBV5-4 and TRBJ2-1, with no clear D. CDR1 and CDR2 from the germline V gene are SGHNT and YYREEE (reference sequence). Trimming pared 1 base from V and 8 bases from J, leaving 13 bases between. This CDR3 region has 14 residues.

The chain joins TRBV7-2 to TRBJ2-7; D remains unclear. CDR1 and CDR2 (germline): SGHTA, FQGNSA. Trimming pared 1 base from V and 2 bases from J, leaving 12 bases between. The CDR3 is 15 residues long. The CDR3 here is CASSLVRQETYEQYF. For the CDR3, the DNA is TGTGCCAGCAGCTTAGTGAGGCAGGAGACCTACGAGCAGTACTTC.

This clone was seen only a few times. The chain is built from TRBV2 and TRBJ1-1; D remains unclear. CDR1 SNHLY and CDR2 FYNNEI come from the germline V gene. The CDR3 loop spans 15 amino acids. Trimming took 7 bases from V and 1 from J, leaving 16 bases between them. CDR3 DNA sequence: TGTGCCAGCACTGGGGAAACGTTACAGAACACTGAAGCTTTCTTT. It is translated as CASTGETLQNTEAFF.

V is TRBV7-6 and J is TRBJ2-5; maybe TRBD2 (5 bases). Trimming took off 8 bases at V and 6 bases at J, with 19 bases between the two ends. From germline, CDR1 is SGHVS and CDR2 FNYEAQ. The CDR3 runs 14 residues. CDR3 protein: CASVGFGRRKTQYF. Here the CDR3 DNA reads TGTGCCAGCGTGGGTTTCGGACGGAGGAAGACCCAGTACTTC.

V is TRBV10-3 and J is TRBJ2-1; D unresolved. The CDR3 sequence is 11 residues long. The V and J ends lost 3 bases and 3 bases respectively, with 0 bases between them. Germline V gene data show CDR1 as ENHRY and CDR2 as SYGVKD. The CDR3 nucleotides are TGTGCCATCAGTGACTACAATGAGCAGTTCTTC. Protein product: CAISDYNEQFF.

This clone occurred many times. The chain employs TRBV9 and TRBJ2-3; D uncertain. Germline V gives CDR1 SGDLS, CDR2 YYNGEE. The CDR3 consists of 14 residues. V was pared by 0 bases and J by 2 bases, with 7 bases between. CDR3 sequence: CASSVGGLTDTQYF. The CDR3 DNA reads TGTGCCAGCAGCGTAGGTGGCCTCACAGATACGCAGTATTTT.

The CDR3 DNA is TGTGCCAGCCCCCACAGGACGCCCGAGCAGTACTTC. Residues: CASPHRTPEQYF. The V and J genes are TRBV4-2 and TRBJ2-7; the D gene is possibly TRBD1 (5 bases). Trimming pared 8 bases from V and 6 bases from J, leaving 14 bases between. This CDR3 has 12 residues. Germline CDR1 LGHNA, CDR2 YNFKEQ.

The chain uses TRBV2 and TRBJ2-1; TRBD1 matches 10 bases. Per the germline V gene, CDR1 is SNHLY and CDR2 is FYNNEI. This CDR3 comprises 15 residues. The V gene end was trimmed by 10 bases and the J gene end by 6 bases; junction bases not matched to a gene: 12. The CDR3 spells CATSLRTGGSNEQFF. The CDR3, as DNA: TGTGCCACCTCCTTACGGACAGGGGGAAGCAATGAGCAGTTCTTC.